Listed below are T cell receptor beta chains from one sample, sequenced in a study of T cell repertoires in cytomegalovirus infection. MiXCR, applied by TCRdb to the reads, yields one record per CDR3 protein. The sample contains around 740,000 distinct CDR3 sequences, roughly a third of which appear only once. The sample taken for sequencing was PBMCs. These receptors came from a human donor in good health (CMV status not recorded). Some clones in this sample may be carry-over from other donors' samples. CDR3s include the opening cysteine and the closing phenylalanine or tryptophan. A D gene is named only where the DNA matches it firmly. Expanded clones are given a class, and other clones once, few, many or no size at all.

V gene,D gene,clone size,J gene,CDR3 protein,CDR3 DNA
TRBV5-6,.,.,TRBJ2-2,CASSLLQLGPHTGELFF,TGTGCCAGCAGCTTGCTCCAGTTGGGACCCCACACCGGGGAGCTGTTTTTT
TRBV7-2,.,few,TRBJ2-2,CASSSALNTGELFF,TGTGCCAGCAGCTCCGCCCTGAACACCGGGGAGCTGTTTTTT
TRBV7-6,.,few,TRBJ2-5,CASSLFGLSMGETQYF,TGTGCCAGCAGCTTATTTGGGCTAAGTATGGGAGAGACCCAGTACTTC
TRBV4-1,.,few,TRBJ2-3,CASSQPSGRTDTQYF,TGCGCCAGCAGCCAGCCGTCAGGGAGGACAGATACGCAGTATTTT
TRBV29-1,.,.,TRBJ1-5,CSVEDGVCYQPQHF,TGCAGCGTTGAAGATGGGGTCTGTTATCAGCCCCAGCATTTT
TRBV27,TRBD1,.,TRBJ2-1,CASSLSGTGGGDEQFF,TGTGCCAGCAGTTTATCCGGGACAGGGGGCGGGGATGAGCAGTTCTTC
TRBV27,.,few,TRBJ2-3,CASRGLARGSSAAKSTDTQYF,TGTGCCAGCAGGGGGCTAGCCAGGGGGTCTAGCGCGGCTAAGAGCACAGATACGCAGTATTTT
TRBV7-1,.,.,TRBJ2-5,CASADRAYQETQYF,TGTGCCAGCGCCGACAGAGCTTATCAAGAGACCCAGTACTTC
TRBV7-2,.,.,TRBJ2-7,CASSLSRERQYF,TGTGCCAGCAGCTTAAGTCGGGAAAGGCAGTACTTC
TRBV27,.,few,TRBJ1-2,CASSPTLNYGYTF,TGTGCCAGCAGTCCGACTCTGAACTATGGCTACACCTTC
TRBV7-2,TRBD2,few,TRBJ2-5,CASRGGTSGRAWETQYF,TGTGCCAGCAGAGGGGGGACTAGCGGGAGAGCCTGGGAGACCCAGTACTTC
TRBV7-3,.,few,TRBJ2-5,CASSLNSGIQETQYF,TGTGCCAGCAGCTTAAATAGTGGAATCCAAGAGACCCAGTACTTC
TRBV5-1,TRBD1,.,TRBJ1-1,CASGPIIQGRFTEAFF,TGCGCCAGCGGGCCCATCATACAGGGGAGGTTCACTGAAGCTTTCTTT
TRBV28,.,few,TRBJ1-3,CASSPHRVGGNTIYF,TGTGCCAGCAGTCCGCACAGGGTCGGGGGAAACACCATATATTTT
TRBV7-2,TRBD2,few,TRBJ2-1,CASSFGLAGGEQFF,TGTGCCAGCAGCTTTGGGCTAGCGGGGGGTGAGCAGTTCTTC
TRBV12-3/TRBV12-4,.,.,TRBJ2-6,CASSLAPLGTVDSGANVLTF,TGTGCCAGCAGTTTAGCCCCACTAGGGACGGTAGACTCTGGGGCCAACGTCCTGACTTTC
TRBV4-2,.,many,TRBJ2-1,CASSLRDQANEQFF,TGTGCCAGCAGCCTCCGGGACCAAGCGAATGAGCAGTTCTTC
TRBV7-8,.,few,TRBJ2-1,CASSLEASREGQFF,TGTGCCAGCAGCTTAGAGGCCTCCCGCGAGGGGCAGTTCTTC
TRBV12-3/TRBV12-4,TRBD1,.,TRBJ2-2,CASSLRGQLTGELFF,TGTGCCAGCAGTTTAAGGGGACAGCTCACCGGGGAGCTGTTTTTT
TRBV4-1,.,.,TRBJ2-1,CASSQEAVYNEQFF,TGCGCCAGCAGCCAAGAGGCAGTTTATAATGAGCAGTTCTTC
TRBV5-1,TRBD1,.,TRBJ1-1,CASSPIDRENLPEAFF,TGCGCCAGCAGCCCAATAGACAGGGAGAATTTACCTGAAGCTTTCTTT
TRBV19,.,few,TRBJ1-1,CASSIRRVLNTEAFF,TGTGCCAGTAGTATTCGTCGGGTTTTGAACACTGAAGCTTTCTTT
TRBV7-8,TRBD1,.,TRBJ2-1,CASSLADRVLGGQFF,TGTGCCAGCAGCTTAGCGGACAGGGTCTTGGGGGGGCAGTTCTTC
TRBV27,.,once,TRBJ2-7,CASSFRTGRGSGEQYF,TGTGCCAGCAGTTTCCGGACAGGGAGGGGTTCGGGGGAGCAGTACTTC
TRBV12-3/TRBV12-4,.,.,TRBJ2-7,CASSFRAPRVVANRILEEQYF,TGTGCCAGCAGTTTTCGGGCTCCGCGCGTCGTGGCAAATCGTATCCTTGAGGAGCAGTACTTC
TRBV5-1,TRBD2,.,TRBJ2-5,CASRLGLAGGQETQYF,TGCGCCAGCCGCTTAGGACTAGCGGGGGGACAAGAGACCCAGTACTTC
TRBV19,.,.,TRBJ1-6,CARIDRAPLHF,TGTGCCAGAATAGACCGGGCACCCCTCCACTTT
TRBV7-2,.,.,TRBJ1-3,CASRVQGPGNTIYF,TGTGCCAGCAGAGTCCAGGGACCTGGAAACACCATATATTTT
TRBV19,.,.,TRBJ1-1,CASSIIAGATEAFF,TGTGCCAGTAGTATTATTGCAGGGGCGACTGAAGCTTTCTTT
TRBV28,TRBD1,.,TRBJ2-7,CASGTWGQGAYEQYF,TGTGCCAGCGGGACTTGGGGACAGGGGGCGTACGAGCAGTACTTC
TRBV20-1,.,.,TRBJ2-1,CSARGRTEYNEQFF,TGCAGTGCTAGAGGGAGGACTGAATACAATGAGCAGTTCTTC
TRBV28,.,.,TRBJ2-1,CASRRGGGNEQFF,TGTGCCAGCAGGAGGGGGGGGGGCAATGAGCAGTTCTTC
TRBV28,.,few,TRBJ1-2,CASSFVGAFGYTF,TGTGCCAGCAGTTTCGTTGGGGCGTTTGGCTACACCTTC
TRBV5-1,.,.,TRBJ1-5,CASSWRFCGTDLTGDQPQHF,TGCGCCAGCAGCTGGAGATTCTGCGGGACGGACTTGACTGGGGATCAGCCCCAGCATTTT
TRBV20-1,TRBD2,few,TRBJ2-1,CSVRTSVGEQFF,TGCAGTGTTCGGACTAGTGTAGGGGAGCAGTTCTTC
TRBV7-8,.,many,TRBJ2-7,CASSPGSDRVDYEQYF,TGTGCCAGCAGCCCAGGGTCGGACAGAGTTGACTACGAGCAGTACTTC
TRBV7-8,.,many,TRBJ1-3,CASSFFPHSGNTIYF,TGTGCCAGCAGCTTCTTTCCCCACTCTGGAAACACCATATATTTT
TRBV28,TRBD1,.,TRBJ1-1,CASSRTGGQAEAFF,TGTGCCAGCAGTCGGACAGGGGGCCAGGCTGAAGCTTTCTTT
TRBV7-6,TRBD1,.,TRBJ2-7,CASSLEMRTGSNEQYF,TGTGCCAGCAGCTTAGAGATGAGGACAGGTTCTAACGAGCAGTACTTC
TRBV27,.,.,TRBJ1-5,CASTSRGGNQPQHF,TGTGCCAGCACTTCTCGGGGGGGCAATCAGCCCCAGCATTTT
TRBV28,TRBD1,.,TRBJ1-1,CASIATGVVTEAFF,TGTGCCAGCATAGCGACAGGGGTGGTCACTGAAGCTTTCTTT
TRBV29-1,.,few,TRBJ2-1,CSVEAEGQAGYNEQFF,TGCAGCGTTGAAGCGGAAGGGCAGGCGGGCTACAATGAGCAGTTCTTC
TRBV5-8,TRBD1,.,TRBJ1-1,CASSPRTGRTEAFF,TGTGCCAGCAGCCCAAGGACAGGGAGGACTGAAGCTTTCTTT